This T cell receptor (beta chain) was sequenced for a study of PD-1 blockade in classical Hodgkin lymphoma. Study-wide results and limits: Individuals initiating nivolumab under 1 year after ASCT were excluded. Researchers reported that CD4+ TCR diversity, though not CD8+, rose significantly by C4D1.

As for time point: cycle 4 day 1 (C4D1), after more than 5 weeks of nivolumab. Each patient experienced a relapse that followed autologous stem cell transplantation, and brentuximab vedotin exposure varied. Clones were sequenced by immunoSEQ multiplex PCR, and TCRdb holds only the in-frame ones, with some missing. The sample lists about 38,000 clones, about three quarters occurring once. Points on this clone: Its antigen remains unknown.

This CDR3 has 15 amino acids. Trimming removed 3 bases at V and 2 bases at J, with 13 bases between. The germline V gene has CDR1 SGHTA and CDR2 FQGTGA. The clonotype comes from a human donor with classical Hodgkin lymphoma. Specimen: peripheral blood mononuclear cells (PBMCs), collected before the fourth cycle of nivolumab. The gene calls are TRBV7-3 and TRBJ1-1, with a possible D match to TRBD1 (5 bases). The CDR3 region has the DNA TGTGCCAGCAGCTTGGCCGGGACGGTAAACACTGAAGCTTTCTTT. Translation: CASSLAGTVNTEAFF.